The entry that follows covers one T cell receptor beta chain sequence. Its specificity is not known. Evenly divided among several immunoSEQ plates was the genomic DNA of each subset. Sorted-subset replicate PCRs used 150 to 200 ng of genomic DNA. This amount corresponded to 30,000 to 35,000 T cell genomes. Repertoires were generated with immunoSEQ multiplex PCR, while TCRdb's copy carries only in-frame clones and drops some. The repertoire holds around 1,900,000 clones, with about 94% as singletons. CDR3 length: 15 amino acids. Germline CDR1 reads MNHEY; CDR2 reads SMNVEV (reference sequence). Trimming left V 3 bases short and J 0 bases short, with 6 bases between. Positively selected for CCR7, the CD45RO-negative cells used as naive CD8 cells excluded terminally differentiated effector memory CD45RA+ cells. The sample belongs to a study of shared clonotypes between healthy human individuals. Regarding the study as a whole: Sample collection involved blood only; tissue repertoires are likely different. Larger richness was generally estimated for naive than memory subsets.

The sample comprised naive CD8+ T cells from PBMCs. The chain has TRBV27 and TRBJ2-6; D gene unclear. The source of this sequence is a man between 18 and 35 years old in good health. Some clones in this sample may be carry-over from other donors' samples. The CDR3 loop reads CASSFGFSGANVLTF. CDR3 DNA sequence: TGTGCCAGCAGTTTCGGGTTCTCTGGGGCCAACGTCCTGACTTTC.